Shown below are 27 T cell receptor beta chains from a single sample sequenced in a study of cytomegalovirus exposure and HLA in healthy donors. 60 Vbeta and 13 Jbeta primers were used in PCR. Assay used: immunoSEQ multiplex PCR; TCRdb lists only in-frame clones, some missing. The table shows more than 110,000 clones, with about 78% occurring only once. The sample comprised PBMCs. The receptors were gathered from a male donor in good health and CMV-seronegative.

This rearrangement joins TRBV4-1 to TRBJ1-2; D is unresolved. Germline V gives CDR1 MGHRA, CDR2 YSYEKL. Trimming shortened V by 0 bases and J by 2 bases, and 10 bases separated the two germline ends. This CDR3 comprises 15 residues. The CDR3 protein is CASSQDGLGNYGYTF. CDR3 DNA: TGCGCCAGCAGCCAAGATGGGCTGGGCAACTATGGCTACACCTTC.

The rearrangement uses TRBV19 and TRBJ1-2; 7 bases match TRBD1. The CDR3 covers 15 residues. The V and J ends lost 4 bases and 0 bases, in that order; junction bases with no gene match: 5. Per germline, CDR1 LNHDA and CDR2 SQIVND (reference sequence). CDR3 in amino acids: CASSTDRVSNYGYTF. In nucleotides, the CDR3 is TGTGCCAGTAGTACCGACAGGGTTTCTAACTATGGCTACACCTTC.

This chain joins TRBV6-5 and TRBJ1-3; 7 nucleotides agree with TRBD1. Losses at the gene ends were 6 bases for V and 6 bases for J; bases not matched to a gene: 8. Germline CDR1 reads MNHEY; CDR2 reads SVGAGI. This CDR3 is built from 14 residues. Here the CDR3 DNA reads TGTGCCAGCAGCCATACGGGACAGCTAAACACCATATATTTT. Its translation is CASSHTGQLNTIYF.

V gene TRBV7-9 combines with J gene TRBJ1-1; TRBD1 agrees at 7 bases. The CDR3 contains 14 residues. CDR1 is SEHNR and CDR2 is FQNEAQ in the germline V gene (reference sequence). J was trimmed by 1 base and V by 5 bases; bases with no gene match: 4. CDR3 loop: CASSMGTENTEAFF. The CDR3 DNA is TGTGCCAGCAGCATGGGGACAGAGAACACTGAAGCTTTCTTT.

The table lists this clone with a few counts. V and J are TRBV6-1 and TRBJ1-1, with 7 bases that match TRBD1. After removal of 6 bases from V and 11 bases from J, the junction contained 12 bases not matched to a gene. CDR3 length equals 13 residues. Germline V gene data show CDR1 as MNHNS and CDR2 as SASEGT. CDR3 in DNA: TGTGCCAGCAGCGGAGAACAGGGGAGTAAGGCTTTCTTT. This codes for CASSGEQGSKAFF.

The V gene is TRBV13, the J gene TRBJ2-7; 12 positions match TRBD2. CDR3 length: 17 residues. V trimming: 3 bases; J trimming: 3 bases; junction bases outside the gene matches: 9. In germline, CDR1 is PRHDT, CDR2 FYEKMQ (reference sequence). The CDR3 bases are TGTGCCAGCAGCTTGAGGGGTAAACTAGCGGGAGGCTACGAGCAGTACTTC. This sequence encodes CASSLRGKLAGGYEQYF.

Comment on this clone: One end of the junction varies from germline; a read error may be responsible. The DNA for the CDR3 is TGTCCCAGCAGCCCCGGGGGACCGGGCGGCTATGGCTACACCTTC. The encoded protein is CPSSPGGPGGYGYTF. V usage is TRBV13 and J usage is TRBJ1-2, with D perhaps TRBD1 (5 bases). There are 15 residues in the CDR3. Germline V gene sequence: CDR1 PRHDT, CDR2 FYEKMQ (reference sequence).

The chain has TRBV6-5 and TRBJ1-2; 7 bases line up with TRBD1. V lost 4 bases to trimming and J lost 3 bases; unmatched junction nucleotides: 2. The CDR3 contains 13 residues. CDR1 is MNHEY, CDR2 SVGAGI, per germline. CDR3 in amino acids: CASSWDRDYGYTF. CDR3 in DNA: TGTGCCAGCAGTTGGGACAGAGACTATGGCTACACCTTC.

The chain has TRBV5-6 and TRBJ1-3; 7 positions match TRBD1. The germline gives CDR1 SGHDT, CDR2 YYEEEE. CDR3 length equals 14 residues. The trim removed 2 bases at V and 2 bases at J, leaving 1 base unmatched. CDR3 coding DNA: TGTGCCAGCAGCTTCAGGGGGGCTGGAAACACCATATATTTT. This codes for CASSFRGAGNTIYF.

This chain connects TRBV6-6 to TRBJ2-7, with 7 bases matching TRBD1. There are 14 residues in the CDR3. Germline V gene sequence: CDR1 MNHNY, CDR2 SVGAGI (reference sequence). V lost 5 bases, J lost 2 bases, and 6 bases stayed unmatched. CDR3 sequence (DNA): TGTGCCAGCAGTCGGACAGGCGCGGCCTACGAGCAGTACTTC. Its protein is CASSRTGAAYEQYF.

This sequence joins TRBV7-2 and TRBJ2-7; TRBD2 agrees at 8 bases. This CDR3 is 13 amino acids long. V dropped 7 bases and J dropped 4; count of bases not matched to a gene: 6. Germline assignment: CDR1 SGHTA and CDR2 FQGNSA. CDR3 amino acids: CASKTSEQYEQYF. The CDR3 DNA follows: TGTGCCAGCAAGACTAGCGAACAATACGAGCAGTACTTC.

V is TRBV6-1 and J is TRBJ2-7; 9 nucleotides align to TRBD2. This CDR3 region has 15 residues. The junction had 7 bases not matched to a gene; V was cut back by 4 bases and J by 3 bases. Germline loops: CDR1 MNHNS, CDR2 SASEGT. In DNA form, the CDR3 reads TGTGCCAGCAGTGCGAAGACTAGCGGAAACTACGAGCAGTACTTC. Protein sequence: CASSAKTSGNYEQYF.

The V gene is TRBV5-1, the J gene TRBJ2-1; possible D gene TRBD1, 6 bases. This CDR3 has 16 residues. CDR1 is SGHRS and CDR2 is YFSETQ in the germline V gene. The ends were cut back, 4 bases at V and 0 bases at J, with 14 bases in the middle. CDR3 sequence (DNA): TGCGCCAGCAGCCCCGAAGGGGGTAGCTCCTACAATGAGCAGTTCTTC. This gives the protein CASSPEGGSSYNEQFF.

As for this clone: The junction and the germline gene differ at one end; a read error may be behind it. The V gene is TRBV19, the J gene TRBJ1-6, with D perhaps matching TRBD1 (5 bases). CDR1 and CDR2 from the germline V gene are LNHDA and SQIVND (reference sequence). The CDR3 sequence is 14 residues long. The CDR3 region is CASSVETAYSPLHF. The CDR3 nucleotides are TGTGCCAGTAGTGTAGAGACAGCTTATTCACCCCTCCACTTT.

This clone was seen only a few times. The J gene is TRBJ2-4, the V gene TRBV30; 9 bases map to TRBD1. Looked up from germline, CDR1 is GTSNPN and CDR2 is SVGIG (reference sequence). The CDR3 sequence is 15 residues long. Losses at the gene ends were 3 bases for V and 3 bases for J; bases not matched to a gene: 6. CDR3 bases: TGTGCCTGGAGCCTGGGACAGGGAGTCAAAAACATTCAGTACTTC. The encoded protein is CAWSLGQGVKNIQYF.

The chain couples TRBV6-5 to TRBJ2-1; 15 bases align to TRBD2. Losses at the gene ends were 6 bases for V and 14 bases for J; bases not matched to a gene: 11. This CDR3 comprises 15 residues. CDR1 is MNHEY and CDR2 is SVGAGI in the germline V gene. CDR3: CASSTGLAGGMGKFF. CDR3 sequence (DNA): TGTGCCAGCAGCACGGGACTAGCGGGGGGTATGGGGAAGTTCTTC.

The chain employs TRBV20-1 and TRBJ2-5; maybe TRBD2 (6 bases). Germline CDR1 is DFQATT and CDR2 is SNEGSKA (reference sequence). V lost 7 bases, J lost 2 bases, and 8 bases lay in between. The CDR3 loop spans 11 amino acids. The CDR3 sequence: CSGGAQETQYF. The CDR3 DNA reads TGCAGTGGCGGGGCGCAAGAGACCCAGTACTTC.

This chain joins TRBV14 and TRBJ2-5, with 10 nucleotides matching TRBD2. The DNA end is more similar to TRBJ2-7, so the J call may be wrong. Germline V gene lookup returns CDR1 SGHDN and CDR2 FVKESK. There are 15 residues in the CDR3. The CDR3 nucleotides are TGTGCCAGCAGCCCTACTAGCGGGACTTACTACGAGCAGTACTTC. Amino acids: CASSPTSGTYYEQYF.

This clone was detected only a few times. The genes are TRBV23-1 and TRBJ2-3; 8 bases align to TRBD2. TRBV23-1 is an open reading frame whose function is uncertain. J lost 3 bases, V lost 7 bases, and 9 bases had no gene match. This CDR3 is built from 15 residues. In nucleotides, the CDR3 is TGCGCCAGCACCCGGACAGCGGGGGTAACAGATACGCAGTATTTT. It is translated as CASTRTAGVTDTQYF.

J is TRBJ2-7 and V is TRBV5-1, with 7 nucleotides matching TRBD2. The V segment lost 0 bases and the J segment 3 bases; nucleotides outside the gene matches: 12. CDR1 is SGHRS, CDR2 YFSETQ, per germline. The CDR3 is 17 residues long. CDR3 protein: CASSLGSWEGWYYEQYF. The CDR3, as DNA: TGCGCCAGCAGCTTGGGGTCGTGGGAGGGATGGTACTACGAGCAGTACTTC.

This clone was found once. A junction boundary mismatches the germline segment, possibly from a read error. The chain links TRBV7-9 to TRBJ2-7; possible D gene TRBD2, 5 bases. CDR1 is SEHNR, CDR2 FQNEAQ, per germline (reference sequence). The CDR3 length is 11 residues. The CDR3 nucleotides are TGTTCCAGCAGCCGGACTTACGAGCAGTACTTC. Amino acid sequence: CSSSRTYEQYF.

V usage is TRBV19 and J usage is TRBJ1-1; 8 bases are a match to TRBD1. In germline, CDR1 is LNHDA, CDR2 SQIVND (reference sequence). The CDR3 contains 14 residues. With 3 bases clipped from V and 0 bases from J, the junction kept 0 bases outside the gene matches. CDR3 nucleotides: TGTGCCAGTAGTATGGGACAGGTGAACACTGAAGCTTTCTTT. It encodes CASSMGQVNTEAFF.

The chain employs TRBV7-3 and TRBJ1-2; 8 nucleotides align to TRBD1. CDR3 length: 14 amino acids. The V and J ends lost 0 bases and 4 bases, in that order; junction bases with no gene match: 1. Per germline, CDR1 SGHTA and CDR2 FQGTGA. CDR3 nucleotides: TGTGCCAGCAGCTTAACGGGGACAGGCTATGGCTACACCTTC. The encoded protein is CASSLTGTGYGYTF.

V is TRBV6-5 and J is TRBJ1-6, with 9 bases that match TRBD1. Trimming removed 5 bases from V and 10 bases from J; junction bases left unmatched: 9. CDR1 and CDR2 from the germline V gene are MNHEY and SVGAGI. This CDR3 region has 15 residues. The chain's CDR3 is CASSLPGQGASPLHF. DNA for the CDR3: TGTGCCAGCAGTCTTCCGGGACAGGGAGCCTCACCCCTCCACTTT.

The J gene is TRBJ1-1, the V gene TRBV5-1; TRBD1 is a possible D gene (5 bases). This CDR3 comprises 15 residues. V lost 0 bases to trimming and J lost 3 bases, with 12 bases between them. Germline V gene lookup returns CDR1 SGHRS and CDR2 YFSETQ. The CDR3 DNA sequence: TGCGCCAGCAGCTTGGGTTCAGGGTTTCACACTGAAGCTTTCTTT. Translated: CASSLGSGFHTEAFF.

V gene TRBV5-8 combines with J gene TRBJ2-5; D is uncertain. Germline lookup yields CDR1 SGHTS and CDR2 YDEGEE. This CDR3 comprises 13 residues. The ends were cut back, 0 bases at V and 2 bases at J, with 5 bases in the middle. The CDR3 bases are TGTGCCAGCAGCTTGGAACAGCAAGAGACCCAGTACTTC. Protein sequence: CASSLEQQETQYF.

This clone has only one observation. The rearrangement links TRBV27 to TRBJ1-2; D uncertain. V was clipped by 3 bases and J by 4 bases, with 9 bases between them. CDR3 size: 13 residues. Germline CDR1 and CDR2: MNHEY and SMNVEV (reference sequence). In DNA, the CDR3 is TGTGCCAGCAGTTTCGGGGATTTCTATGGCTACACCTTC. Translated: CASSFGDFYGYTF.